Below are 9 T cell receptor beta chains sequenced from a single sample in a study of T-cell reconstitution after alpha-beta-depleted transplantation in children. Construction of the TCRbeta library involved unique molecular identifiers. TCRdb fed the PCR reads into MiXCR, producing one record per CDR3 protein. In the table there are about 350,000 distinct CDR3 sequences, about 14% of which are singletons. Here the sequenced sample was PBMCs, taken from the stem cell graft. The receptors were sampled from a human donor who donated a stem cell graft to a child with Fanconi anemia.

Ten or more counts support this clonotype. The genes are TRBV5-1 and TRBJ2-1; 8 nucleotides line up with TRBD2. V gave up 3 bases and J gave up 4 bases; unmatched junction bases: 6. The germline gives CDR1 SGHRS, CDR2 YFSETQ. CDR3 length: 15 residues. CDR3 region: CASSSGTRTYNEQFF. The CDR3, as DNA: TGCGCCAGCAGCTCCGGGACTAGGACTTACAATGAGCAGTTCTTC.

In this sample, this clonotype turned up a few times. The chain carries TRBV18 and TRBJ2-3; 8 positions agree with TRBD2. V lost 2 bases and J lost 0; bases outside the gene matches: 4. This CDR3 is built from 16 residues. Germline V lookup: CDR1 KGHSH, CDR2 LQKENI. This chain's CDR3 is CASSPKSSGSTDTQYF. For the CDR3, the DNA is TGTGCCAGCTCACCAAAGTCTAGCGGGAGCACAGATACGCAGTATTTT.

CDR3 coding DNA: TGCAGCGTGGATGGAGGGACAAGCTTCCACAATGAGCAGTTCTTC. It yields the protein CSVDGGTSFHNEQFF. This chain joins TRBV29-1 and TRBJ2-1; the D call may be TRBD1 or TRBD2 (6 bases each). CDR1 SQVTM and CDR2 ANQGSEA come from the germline V gene. V was clipped by 6 bases and J by 5 bases, with 20 bases between them. The CDR3 contains 15 residues.

The chain carries TRBV20-1 and TRBJ2-7; 11 bases are shared with TRBD2. The V gene end was trimmed by 5 bases and the J gene end by 0 bases; junction bases not matched to a gene: 3. From germline, CDR1 is DFQATT and CDR2 SNEGSKA (reference sequence). There are 14 residues in the CDR3. The CDR3 spells CSARLAGRSYEQYF. The CDR3 coding sequence is TGCAGTGCTCGACTAGCGGGGCGCTCCTACGAGCAGTACTTC.

This chain connects TRBV29-1 to TRBJ2-3; 9 nucleotides line up with TRBD1. V lost 6 bases and J lost 5; bases outside the gene matches: 6. The germline gives CDR1 SQVTM, CDR2 ANQGSEA. The CDR3 has 13 residues. The CDR3: CSVSGGQGDTQYF. The CDR3, as DNA: TGCAGCGTCTCTGGGGGACAGGGAGATACGCAGTATTTT.

This clonotype showed up just a few times. The chain carries TRBV3-1 and TRBJ2-1, with D perhaps matching TRBD2 (6 bases). This CDR3 is 16 amino acids long. Trimming pared 8 bases from V and 5 bases from J, leaving 22 bases between. CDR1 is LGHDT, CDR2 YNNKEL, per germline (reference sequence). This chain's CDR3 is CASAMEGQGFHNEQFF. CDR3 sequence (DNA): TGTGCCAGCGCAATGGAGGGGCAGGGATTCCACAATGAGCAGTTCTTC.

The chain couples TRBV7-6 to TRBJ1-3; tentatively, D is TRBD1 (5 bases). Germline values: CDR1 SGHVS, CDR2 FNYEAQ. CDR3 length equals 18 residues. V was shortened by 0 bases and J by 0 bases, with 15 bases between the two germline ends. The CDR3 loop is CASSLAFGTLNSGNTIYF. CDR3 coding DNA: TGTGCCAGCAGCTTAGCGTTTGGGACCTTGAACTCTGGAAACACCATATATTTT.

The V and J genes are TRBV30 and TRBJ2-1, with a possible D match to TRBD1 (5 bases). V was cut by 1 base and J by 1 base, with 8 bases left in between. Germline V CDR1 and CDR2: GTSNPN, SVGIG (reference sequence). The CDR3 sequence is 14 residues long. As DNA, the CDR3 is TGTGCCTGGAGTGGACAGACTTCCTACAATGAGCAGTTCTTC. Translating it yields CAWSGQTSYNEQFF.

The J gene is TRBJ1-1, the V gene TRBV4-1; D remains unclear. V lost 1 base to trimming and J lost 1 base, with 10 bases between them. The CDR3 extends over 15 amino acids. Germline CDR1 MGHRA, CDR2 YSYEKL. The CDR3 DNA reads TGCGCCAGCAGCCAAGGAGAGGTAGCGAACACTGAAGCTTTCTTT. Translated: CASSQGEVANTEAFF.